This TCR beta chain was sequenced for a study of T-cell memory formation after mild COVID-19. Overall study: Largely, TCR clusters stayed within a single donor.

From the 5' RACE reads, TCRdb called clonotypes with MiXCR, one entry per CDR3 protein. Of some 330,000 distinct CDR3 sequences listed, 20% to 25% are singletons. Trimming stripped 4 bases from V and 0 bases from J, with 11 bases between. The CDR3 is made up of 14 amino acids. Germline V lookup: CDR1 SGHRS, CDR2 YFSETQ. Only a few counts were recorded for this clonotype. The sequence derives from an adult woman who had mild COVID-19 (a few samples of this study predate the infection). Cell type and time point are not known. Sequencing was performed on PBMCs or a T cell subset sorted from them (not recorded which). The rearrangement uses TRBV5-1 and TRBJ2-7; TRBD1 or TRBD2 may be the D gene (5 bases each). CDR3 loop: CASSQGRSSYEQYF. The CDR3 DNA is TGCGCCAGCAGCCAGGGACGGAGCTCCTACGAGCAGTACTTC.